This entry is about one TCR beta chain. Its antigen is not known. The CDR3 is 14 amino acids. Trimming left V 4 bases short and J 3 bases short, with 13 bases between. Germline CDR1 is SEHNR and CDR2 is FQNEAQ (reference sequence). The sample belongs to a study of regulatory T cells in long-lasting Graves disease. Study-wide findings and caveats: Small numbers of samples may have cut accuracy.

Libraries of TCR beta came from iRepertoire HTBI primers plus Arm-PCR of CDR3 regions. From the multiplex PCR reads, TCRdb called clonotypes with MiXCR, one entry per CDR3 protein. The sample gives about 470,000 distinct CDR3 sequences, less than 25% of which show up once; about 8.3% is in the top ten. As to time point: persistent/refractory GD, antithyroid drugs over 5 years with positive TRAb. PBMC RNA served as the TCR library source. This TCR derives from a female donor with Graves disease. The chain is built from TRBV7-9 and TRBJ2-7; D is unclear. This sample comprised peripheral blood mononuclear cells (PBMCs), obtained when the disease was refractory, from a patient treated with antithyroid drugs. The CDR3 nucleotides are TGTGCCAGCAGCTCCCCATGGGAATTCTACGAGCAGTACTTC. Translation gives CASSSPWEFYEQYF.